This TCR beta chain was identified during a study of blood T cell repertoires in COVID-19. This clone was seen only once. V shed 6 bases, J shed 0 bases, and the junction held 5 bases outside the gene matches. Germline CDR1 is SGHNT and CDR2 is YENEEA. This CDR3 region has 15 residues. Authors' analysis steps: Estimation of nucleated cell counts was performed using reference gene primer amplification. Profiling relied on immunoSEQ multiplex PCR, and the TCRdb table lists in-frame clones only, not all of them. The DNA gave D and trimming, while V, J and clone size come from that table. The data contain roughly 130,000 clones, more than 75% of them seen just once; the ten biggest clones take up roughly 3.7%.

The chain links TRBV11-3 to TRBJ2-1; 7 bases fit TRBD1. The TCR comes from a middle-aged man with active COVID-19. Sequenced material: peripheral blood. CDR3 protein: CASSSTGDSYNEQFF. The CDR3, as DNA: TGTGCCAGCAGTTCAACAGGGGACTCCTACAATGAGCAGTTCTTC.